This entry lists 30 T cell receptor beta chains sequenced from one sample in a study of T cell responses to AZD1222 COVID-19 vaccine. Clones were read by immunoSEQ multiplex PCR, and TCRdb kept only the in-frame ones, dropping some. The sample shows 89,000 or so clones, 86% of them seen only once. The sample was peripheral blood, taken 28 days after the second AZD1222 dose. The receptors derive from an adult who received the AZD1222 COVID-19 vaccine.

The rearrangement links TRBV5-1 to TRBJ1-1, with a weak D call TRBD1 (6 bases). Trimming stripped 2 bases from V and 6 bases from J, with 11 bases between. CDR3 size: 13 residues. Germline V gene lookup returns CDR1 SGHRS and CDR2 YFSETQ. CDR3 loop: CASSFKGGAEAFF. DNA of the CDR3: TGCGCCAGCAGCTTTAAAGGGGGGGCTGAAGCTTTCTTT. Based on the CDR3 plus reference TRBV5-1 and TRBJ1-1, the full variable domain is KAGVTQTPRYLIKTRGQQVTLSCSPISGHRSVSWYQQTPGQGLQFLFEYFSETQRNKGNFPGRFSGRQFSNSRSEMNVSTLELGDSALYLCASSFKGGAEAFFGQGTRLTVV.

The CDR3 bases are TGCGCCAGCAGCCGAGCTATTGACTTGATCTACGAGCAGTACTTC. It specifies CASSRAIDLIYEQYF. V is TRBV5-1 and J is TRBJ2-7; D is unresolved. Trimming cost V 4 bases and J 3 bases, with 17 bases left between them. Per germline, CDR1 SGHRS and CDR2 YFSETQ. This CDR3 has 15 residues.

The chain links TRBV29-1 to TRBJ1-1; D is possibly TRBD1 (5 bases). Trimming pared 5 bases from V and 1 base from J, leaving 17 bases between. Germline lookup yields CDR1 SQVTM and CDR2 ANQGSEA. This CDR3 contains 15 residues. For the CDR3, the DNA is TGCAGCGTTAGGGACGCGGGGTTAGAGAACACTGAAGCTTTCTTT. Amino acid sequence: CSVRDAGLENTEAFF. Filled out from reference TRBV29-1 and TRBJ1-1, the complete variable domain reads SAVISQKPSRDICQRGTSLTIQCQVDSQVTMMFWYRQQPGQSLTLIATANQGSEATYESGFVIDKFPISRPNLTFSTLTVSNMSPEDSSIYLCSVRDAGLENTEAFFGQGTRLTVV.

A single count supports this clone. V and J are TRBV6-2 or TRBV6-3 and TRBJ1-1; a weak D match, TRBD1 (5 bases). The CDR3 length is 16 residues. Germline V gene lookup returns CDR1 MNHEY and CDR2 SVGEGT. V shed 7 bases and J shed 1 base, with 19 bases lying between them. CDR3 DNA: TGTGCCAGCACCCCGGGACTCGGAAGAGGGAACACTGAAGCTTTCTTT. The encoded protein is CASTPGLGRGNTEAFF.

The chain recombines TRBV30 with TRBJ2-1; no definite D call. Germline V gene lookup returns CDR1 GTSNPN and CDR2 SVGIG (reference sequence). V was trimmed by 1 base and J by 9 bases, leaving 10 bases between them. The CDR3 contains 12 residues. The CDR3 is CAWSASHGEQFF. The CDR3 region has the DNA TGTGCCTGGAGTGCCTCCCACGGTGAGCAGTTCTTC.

J is TRBJ2-1 and V is TRBV7-6, with D uncertain. Trimming cost V 5 bases and J 10 bases, with 15 bases left between them. Germline V gives CDR1 SGHVS, CDR2 FNYEAQ. The CDR3 has 13 residues. The CDR3, as DNA: TGTGCCAGCAGCCCCCCGCACTTAACGGAGCAGTTCTTC. Translated: CASSPPHLTEQFF.

V is TRBV21-1 and J is TRBJ1-4. TRBV21-1 is a pseudogene. This CDR3 contains 13 residues. DNA of the CDR3: TGTGCCAGCAGCAACCTCGAGTGGGGAAAACTGTTTTTT. Its protein product is CASSNLEWGKLFF.

CDR3 sequence: CASSLQGSEQYF. CDR3 DNA: TGTGCCAGCAGTTTGCAGGGCTCCGAGCAGTACTTC. The V call is TRBV12-3 or TRBV12-4, the J call TRBJ2-7; D is perhaps TRBD1 (5 bases). The length of the CDR3 is 12 residues. Deletions cut 3 bases from V and 6 bases from J, with 9 bases between.

This clone has a handful of counts. The gene calls are TRBV27 and TRBJ1-3; possibly TRBD1 for D (5 bases). Trimming left V 6 bases short and J 0 bases short, with 15 bases between. Germline V gene sequence: CDR1 MNHEY, CDR2 SMNVEV (reference sequence). This CDR3 region has 16 residues. The CDR3 is CASSQDRTLSGNTIYF. The CDR3 coding sequence is TGTGCCAGCAGCCAAGATAGGACACTCTCTGGAAACACCATATATTTT.

The V and J genes are TRBV7-9 and TRBJ2-3, with D tentatively TRBD1 or TRBD2 (7 bases each). The V and J ends lost 11 bases and 1 base respectively, with 16 bases between them. This CDR3 has 14 amino acids. Germline V gene lookup returns CDR1 SEHNR and CDR2 FQNEAQ (reference sequence). This CDR3 is CALPGGDGTDTQYF. The CDR3 DNA follows: TGTGCCCTCCCAGGGGGGGACGGCACAGATACGCAGTATTTT.

This clone was counted only a few times. The gene calls are TRBV10-1 and TRBJ1-1; no firm D call. CDR3 length equals 13 residues. Trimming cost V 3 bases and J 1 base, with 6 bases left between them. Germline V gene lookup returns CDR1 WNHNN and CDR2 SYGVQD (reference sequence). The CDR3 spells CASSDEKNTEAFF. CDR3 bases: TGCGCCAGCAGTGACGAGAAGAACACTGAAGCTTTCTTT.

The V and J genes are TRBV16 and TRBJ2-1; possibly TRBD1 for D (6 bases). The CDR3 is 13 amino acids. The germline gives CDR1 KGHSY, CDR2 FQNENV. With 5 bases removed from V and 9 bases from J, the gap between germline ends came to 14 bases. The CDR3 nucleotides read TGTGCCAGCAGCTCGTACAGGGCGGGTGAGCAGTTCTTC. Translated: CASSSYRAGEQFF.

V gene TRBV5-1 combines with J gene TRBJ2-7, with 7 bases identical to TRBD2. The length of the CDR3 is 13 residues. Germline values: CDR1 SGHRS, CDR2 YFSETQ. This CDR3 is CASSGPGNYEQYF. The DNA of the CDR3 is TGCGCTTCTAGCGGTCCGGGGAACTACGAGCAGTACTTC. The full variable domain, in which reference TRBV5-1 and TRBJ2-7 provide the parts outside the CDR3, is KAGVTQTPRYLIKTRGQQVTLSCSPISGHRSVSWYQQTPGQGLQFLFEYFSETQRNKGNFPGRFSGRQFSNSRSEMNVSTLELGDSALYLCASSGPGNYEQYFGPGTRLTVT.

This chain connects TRBV12-3 or TRBV12-4 to TRBJ1-2; D may be TRBD1 (5 bases). The CDR3 has 13 residues. Trimming removed 2 bases from V and 4 bases from J, with 8 bases in between. The CDR3 loop is CASSLIGAYGYTF. The CDR3 DNA follows: TGTGCCAGCAGTTTAATAGGGGCCTATGGCTACACCTTC.

V usage is TRBV7-9 and J usage is TRBJ1-6; 8 bases are a match to TRBD1. V lost 9 bases, J lost 6 bases, and 10 bases stayed unmatched. The germline V gene encodes CDR1 SEHNR and CDR2 FQNEAQ (reference sequence). The CDR3 has 15 amino acids. In DNA, the CDR3 is TGTGCCAGTAGCCCAGTTGACAGGGGTAATTCACCCCTCCACTTT. Translating gives CASSPVDRGNSPLHF.

This clone was recorded only once. The chain joins TRBV30 to TRBJ1-5; 7 bases line up with TRBD1. Germline CDR1 is GTSNPN and CDR2 is SVGIG (reference sequence). V lost 2 bases and J lost 1; bases outside the gene matches: 8. The CDR3 spans 16 residues. DNA of the CDR3: TGTGCCTGGAGTTTGGGAGGACAGGTCAGCAATCAGCCCCAGCATTTT. Its protein product is CAWSLGGQVSNQPQHF.

The rearrangement links TRBV7-2 to TRBJ2-1; possibly TRBD1 for D (6 bases). The V and J ends lost 5 bases and 2 bases respectively, with 13 bases between them. Germline lookup yields CDR1 SGHTA and CDR2 FQGNSA. The CDR3 sequence is 15 residues long. This chain's CDR3 is CASSPPGQTYNEQFF. The DNA for the CDR3 is TGTGCCAGCAGCCCTCCGGGACAAACCTACAATGAGCAGTTCTTC.

This clone appeared a single time. The chain combines TRBV7-3 with TRBJ2-7; D possibly corresponds to TRBD2 (7 bases). The CDR3 is 14 residues long. V shed 4 bases and J shed 0 bases, with 10 bases lying between them. The V gene's germline CDR1 is SGHTA and CDR2 FQGTGA. The CDR3 here is CASSWGGSSYEQYF. CDR3 nucleotide sequence: TGTGCCAGCAGCTGGGGGGGCAGCTCCTACGAGCAGTACTTC.

The rearrangement links TRBV7-3 to TRBJ2-7, with 7 bases aligning to TRBD2. CDR1 SGHTA and CDR2 FQGTGA come from the germline V gene. Germline trimming cut 5 bases from V and 3 bases from J; bases unmatched to any gene: 10. This CDR3 has 15 amino acids. CDR3: CASSLGGSTRYEQYF. The CDR3 bases are TGTGCCAGCAGCCTAGGCGGGAGTACACGCTACGAGCAGTACTTC.

The chain employs TRBV5-4 and TRBJ2-1; 7 positions match TRBD2. The V gene's germline CDR1 is SGHNT and CDR2 YYREEE (reference sequence). J gave up 4 bases and V 4 bases, and 8 bases lay outside the gene matches. The CDR3 totals 15 residues. As DNA, the CDR3 is TGTGCCAGCAGCCCACCTCCGGGAGGATACAATGAGCAGTTCTTC. Translated: CASSPPPGGYNEQFF.

This rearrangement joins TRBV4-2 to TRBJ2-2; D ambiguous. Germline V gene data show CDR1 as LGHNA and CDR2 as YNFKEQ. This CDR3 has 13 residues. The V and J ends lost 4 bases and 5 bases respectively, with 8 bases between them. The CDR3, as DNA: TGTGCCAGCAGCCCCCGGACGACCGGGGAGCTGTTTTTT. Amino acids: CASSPRTTGELFF.

This chain connects TRBV27 to TRBJ2-1; TRBD2 might be the D (6 bases). There are 16 residues in the CDR3. Trimming left V 6 bases short and J 7 bases short, with 22 bases between. The germline V gene encodes CDR1 MNHEY and CDR2 SMNVEV (reference sequence). The CDR3 region has the DNA TGTGCCAGCAGGCTTCGGGGTGGCACGGGGACTAATGAGCAGTTCTTC. Its translation: CASRLRGGTGTNEQFF.

The chain employs TRBV18 and TRBJ2-7, with D tentatively TRBD1 (5 bases). V was cut by 4 bases and J by 3 bases, with 10 bases left in between. CDR1 is KGHSH, CDR2 LQKENI, per germline. The CDR3 has 13 residues. The CDR3 DNA is TGTGCCAGCTCACTACAGGACGGCTACGAGCAGTACTTC. It translates to CASSLQDGYEQYF. Combining the CDR3 with reference TRBV18 and TRBJ2-7 gives the whole variable domain NAGVMQNPRHLVRRRGQEARLRCSPMKGHSHVYWYRQLPEEGLKFMVYLQKENIIDESGMPKERFSAEFPKEGPSILRIQQVVRGDSAAYFCASSLQDGYEQYFGPGTRLTVT.

This clone was detected once. The chain joins TRBV2 to TRBJ1-2; possibly TRBD1 for D (5 bases). The CDR3 sequence is 16 residues long. Trimming left V 8 bases short and J 0 bases short, with 19 bases between. Looked up from germline, CDR1 is SNHLY and CDR2 is FYNNEI. The CDR3 sequence is CASAYDAGQANYGYTF. The CDR3 coding sequence is TGTGCCAGCGCCTACGACGCGGGGCAAGCTAACTATGGCTACACCTTC.

V is TRBV2 and J is TRBJ2-5, with D unclear. Per the germline V gene, CDR1 is SNHLY and CDR2 is FYNNEI. The CDR3 is made up of 14 amino acids. Trimming cost V 9 bases and J 5 bases, with 19 bases left between them. The DNA for the CDR3 is TGTGCCAGTTTACAAGGCCTAAGTCGGGAGACCCAGTACTTC. Translation: CASLQGLSRETQYF.

This clone has a handful of counts. The chain employs TRBV19 and TRBJ1-3; D is ambiguous. From germline, CDR1 is LNHDA and CDR2 SQIVND (reference sequence). V was pared by 9 bases and J by 8 bases, with 20 bases between. CDR3 length equals 14 residues. CDR3: CASQSIGDRDTIYF. CDR3 DNA sequence: TGTGCCAGCCAAAGCATCGGGGATCGAGACACCATATATTTT.

This clone was counted only a few times. CDR3 in amino acids: CASTRQGADYGYTF. CDR3 DNA sequence: TGTGCCAGCACCCGACAGGGGGCCGACTATGGCTACACCTTC. The chain couples TRBV6-4 to TRBJ1-2; the match to TRBD1 covers 10 bases. CDR3 length: 14 residues. The germline CDR1 and CDR2 sequences are MRHNA and SNTAGT. J was trimmed by 3 bases and V by 7 bases; bases with no gene match: 5.

This clone was detected only once. V and J are TRBV2 and TRBJ2-7; D is undetermined. This CDR3 is 12 amino acids long. CDR1 is SNHLY and CDR2 is FYNNEI in the germline V gene. Trimming took off 8 bases at V and 0 bases at J, with 8 bases between the two ends. The CDR3 region is CASRLSSYEQYF. CDR3 nucleotide sequence: TGTGCCAGCCGGCTAAGCTCCTACGAGCAGTACTTC.

V and J are TRBV6-5 and TRBJ1-2, with D hard to call. Trimming pared 6 bases from V and 8 bases from J, leaving 13 bases between. The CDR3 is 12 residues long. The germline V gene encodes CDR1 MNHEY and CDR2 SVGAGI. The CDR3 DNA sequence: TGTGCCAGCAGCAACGAGTGGCAGGGCTACACCTTC. Translated: CASSNEWQGYTF.

V usage is TRBV7-8 and J usage is TRBJ2-2; D gene unclear. The germline CDR1 and CDR2 sequences are SGHVS and FQNEAQ. Between the trimmed V and J ends, which lost 3 bases and 1 base, there was a span of 9 bases. CDR3 length: 15 residues. CDR3 amino acids: CASSFLRRNTGELFF. The CDR3 DNA sequence: TGTGCCAGCAGCTTTTTGAGGCGGAACACCGGGGAGCTGTTTTTT.